The 13 T cell receptor beta chains in this list originate from one sample, sequenced in a study of cytomegalovirus exposure and HLA in healthy donors. Data came from immunoSEQ multiplex PCR; TCRdb stores just in-frame clones and leaves some out. The repertoire holds 150,000 or so clones, with less than 90% as singletons. The sample was PBMCs. All receptors derive from a woman younger than 30 in good health and CMV-seropositive.

The chain links TRBV6-5 to TRBJ1-5; possibly TRBD1 for D (6 bases). The V end was cut by 2 bases, the J end by 6 bases, with 11 bases between. Germline V lookup: CDR1 MNHEY, CDR2 SVGAGI. CDR3 length: 14 amino acids. Written as DNA, the CDR3 is TGTGCCAGCAGTTACAGGCAGGGGAGTCAGCCCCAGCATTTT. It encodes CASSYRQGSQPQHF.

The chain links TRBV4-2 to TRBJ2-2; possibly TRBD1 for D (5 bases). Germline V lookup: CDR1 LGHNA, CDR2 YNFKEQ. The CDR3 is 15 residues long. The V end was cut by 0 bases, the J end by 0 bases, with 5 bases between. Written as DNA, the CDR3 is TGTGCCAGCAGCCAAGAAGGGGCGAACACCGGGGAGCTGTTTTTT. Translating gives CASSQEGANTGELFF.

The V gene is TRBV28, the J gene TRBJ2-2, with TRBD1 as a possible D gene (6 bases). The CDR3 runs to 19 residues. Germline CDR1 and CDR2: MDHEN and SYDVKM. With 6 bases removed from V and 2 bases from J, the gap between germline ends came to 25 bases. CDR3 loop: CASRPIPVGDNPNTGELFF. CDR3 sequence (DNA): TGTGCCAGCAGACCAATCCCCGTAGGGGACAATCCAAACACCGGGGAGCTGTTTTTT.

The V and J genes are TRBV2 and TRBJ2-1; perhaps TRBD2 as D (6 bases). Per germline, CDR1 SNHLY and CDR2 FYNNEI. This CDR3 is 15 amino acids long. The ends were cut back, 3 bases at V and 10 bases at J, with 19 bases in the middle. The CDR3 loop is CASSDGGIRSGEQFF. The CDR3 DNA is TGTGCCAGCAGTGATGGCGGGATCCGCTCAGGGGAGCAGTTCTTC.

This chain joins TRBV5-1 and TRBJ2-5, with D possibly matching TRBD2 (5 bases). The length of the CDR3 is 13 residues. V lost 6 bases and J 2 bases, leaving 11 bases between the germline ends. CDR1 is SGHRS and CDR2 is YFSETQ in the germline V gene. The CDR3 here is CASNHGGQETQYF. CDR3 nucleotides: TGCGCCAGCAACCACGGCGGGCAAGAGACCCAGTACTTC.

This clone has only one observation. The gene calls are TRBV6-5 and TRBJ2-7; tentative D call: TRBD1 (6 bases). Germline V gene lookup returns CDR1 MNHEY and CDR2 SVGAGI. The germline V and J ends were trimmed by 8 bases and 1 base, with 18 bases remaining between them. CDR3 length equals 15 residues. The CDR3 DNA is TGTGCCAGCGGACGCTCTGTGACAGGTTCCTACGAGCAGTACTTC. Encoded protein: CASGRSVTGSYEQYF.

This rearrangement joins TRBV30 to TRBJ2-1; D ambiguous. V dropped 6 bases and J dropped 3 bases, with 6 bases sitting between them. This CDR3 spans 11 amino acids. CDR1 is GTSNPN, CDR2 SVGIG, per germline (reference sequence). The chain's CDR3 is CACASYNEQFF. DNA of the CDR3: TGTGCCTGCGCCAGCTACAATGAGCAGTTCTTC.

The rearrangement links TRBV11-2 to TRBJ2-7, with TRBD1 matching over 7 bases. With 11 bases clipped from V and 4 bases from J, the junction kept 11 bases outside the gene matches. In germline, CDR1 is SGHAT, CDR2 FQNNGV. The CDR3 has 13 amino acids. The CDR3 coding sequence is TGTGCCGTATTAACAGGGGTGACTTACGAGCAGTACTTC. Protein product: CAVLTGVTYEQYF.

V is TRBV30 and J is TRBJ2-2, with 13 bases fitting TRBD2. This CDR3 is built from 15 residues. V shed 5 bases, J shed 6 bases, and the junction held 6 bases outside the gene matches. The germline V gene encodes CDR1 GTSNPN and CDR2 SVGIG (reference sequence). CDR3 sequence reads: CAWGGLAGYSGELFF. CDR3 coding DNA: TGTGCCTGGGGGGGACTAGCGGGATACTCCGGGGAGCTGTTTTTT. Using reference TRBV30 and TRBJ2-2 for the parts outside the CDR3, the full variable domain is SQTIHQWPATLVQPVGSPLSLECTVEGTSNPNLYWYRQAAGRGLQLLFYSVGIGQISSEVPQNLSASRPQDRQFILSSKKLLLSDSGFYLCAWGGLAGYSGELFFGEGSRLTVL.

This chain uses TRBV30 with TRBJ2-2; 9 positions agree with TRBD1. After removal of 4 bases from V and 6 bases from J, the junction contained 3 bases not matched to a gene. CDR1 is GTSNPN, CDR2 SVGIG, per germline (reference sequence). The CDR3 length is 13 residues. The CDR3 nucleotides are TGTGCCTGGAACCGGGACAGGGCCGGGGAGCTGTTTTTT. Its protein is CAWNRDRAGELFF.

The chain couples TRBV1 to TRBJ2-1; the table's D call TRBD1 went unverified against the DNA. TRBV1 is an annotated pseudogene. This CDR3 spans 16 amino acids. CDR3 amino acids: CTSSQSRDRGRSEQFF. The CDR3 DNA reads TGCACCAGCAGCCAATCTCGGGACAGGGGAAGGAGTGAGCAGTTCTTC.

This clone was counted a single time. The chain joins TRBV30 to TRBJ1-2, with D tentatively TRBD1 (6 bases). V was clipped by 2 bases and J by 4 bases, with 20 bases between them. The CDR3 consists of 16 residues. Germline CDR1 and CDR2: GTSNPN and SVGIG (reference sequence). This CDR3 reads CAWSRGPIPGAYGYTF. The DNA for the CDR3 is TGTGCCTGGAGTCGTGGCCCGATCCCAGGGGCCTATGGCTACACCTTC.

This chain joins TRBV27 and TRBJ2-7, with 7 positions matching TRBD2. This CDR3 contains 14 residues. With 2 bases clipped from V and 2 bases from J, the junction kept 3 bases outside the gene matches. Germline-derived CDR1 and CDR2 are MNHEY and SMNVEV (reference sequence). CDR3 DNA sequence: TGTGCCAGCAGTTTAAGCGGGACTACCTACGAGCAGTACTTC. This encodes CASSLSGTTYEQYF.